The rows below give T cell receptor beta chains drawn from one sample of a study of tumor-infiltrating lymphocytes in primary liver carcinoma. TCRdb reprocessed the multiplex PCR reads via MiXCR and lists one record per CDR3 protein. The sample lists 100,000 to 150,000 distinct CDR3 sequences, 64% occurring once. Sequenced input: liver tumor tissue from sampling region 3. These receptors were obtained from a woman aged 60-70 years with primary liver carcinoma and hepatitis B virus infection. Both conserved end residues are trimmed from each CDR3.

v_call | cdr3_aa
TRBV12-3/TRBV12-4 | ASSLALATVNDQF
TRBV5-1 | ASNPSTGNTGELF
TRBV6-5 | ASSYGDTQY
TRBV11-2 | ASSLGLGEQY
TRBV12-3/TRBV12-4 | ASSFWRGGYTEAF
TRBV12-3/TRBV12-4 | TSSLGQPTGELF
TRBV5-5 | ASRPLPDRNTEAF
TRBV7-8 | ASCPRTYSDTQY
TRBV11-3 | ASSRSGSVANVLI
TRBV11-2 | ANSVGPRGETQY
TRBV28 | ASSLTATNIQY
TRBV6-1 | ASSASNTGEQF
TRBV6-4 | ASSERELSDMQY
TRBV6-6 | ASRKGVAGTGELF
TRBV5-5 | ASSWGQARGNSPLH
TRBV6-2/TRBV6-3 | TSSQDHFASSYEQY